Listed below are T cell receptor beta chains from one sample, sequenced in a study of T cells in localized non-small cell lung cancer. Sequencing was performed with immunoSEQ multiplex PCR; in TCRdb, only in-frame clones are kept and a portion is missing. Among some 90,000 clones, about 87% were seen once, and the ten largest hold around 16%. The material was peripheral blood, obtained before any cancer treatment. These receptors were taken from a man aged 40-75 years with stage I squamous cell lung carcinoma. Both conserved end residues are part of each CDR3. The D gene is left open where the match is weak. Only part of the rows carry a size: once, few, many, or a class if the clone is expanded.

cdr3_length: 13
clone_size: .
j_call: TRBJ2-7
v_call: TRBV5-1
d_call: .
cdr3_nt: TGCGCCAGCGCCTGGGACGGCCCCTACGAGCAGTACTTC
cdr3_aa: CASAWDGPYEQYF

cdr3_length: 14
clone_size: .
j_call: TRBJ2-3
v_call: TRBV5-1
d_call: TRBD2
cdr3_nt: TGCGCCAGCAGCTCCCAGCAGCGGGGGGATACGCAGTATTTT
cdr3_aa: CASSSQQRGDTQYF

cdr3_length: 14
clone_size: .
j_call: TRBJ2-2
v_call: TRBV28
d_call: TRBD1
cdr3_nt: TGTGCCAGCATTCGGGACAGGGGCTCCGGGGAGCTGTTTTTT
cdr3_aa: CASIRDRGSGELFF

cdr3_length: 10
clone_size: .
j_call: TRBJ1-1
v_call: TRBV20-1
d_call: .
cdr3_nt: TGCAGTGCTAGAGATCAGGGCAGTTACTTT
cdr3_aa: CSARDQGSYF

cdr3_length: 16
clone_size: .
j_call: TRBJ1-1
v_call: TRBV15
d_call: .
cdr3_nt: TGTGCCACCGCCGCGGGGGTTGCCTTCCTGAACACTGAAGCTTTCTTT
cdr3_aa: CATAAGVAFLNTEAFF

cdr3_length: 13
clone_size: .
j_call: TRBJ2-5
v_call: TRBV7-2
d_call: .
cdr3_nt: TGTGCCAGCAGCTTAAGCTTAGGGGAGACCCAGTACTTC
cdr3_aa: CASSLSLGETQYF

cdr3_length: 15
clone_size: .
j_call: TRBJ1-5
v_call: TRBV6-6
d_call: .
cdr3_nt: TGTGCCAGCAGTTACTCGGACACCCTGAATCAGCCCCAGCATTTT
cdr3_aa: CASSYSDTLNQPQHF

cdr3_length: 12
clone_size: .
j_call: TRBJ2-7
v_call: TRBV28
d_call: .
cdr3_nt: TGTGCCAGCAGTTTTTCCAGCTACGAGCAGTACTTC
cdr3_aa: CASSFSSYEQYF

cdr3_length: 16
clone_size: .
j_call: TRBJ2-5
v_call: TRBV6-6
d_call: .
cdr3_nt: TGTGCCAGCAGTGGGGCCTTGAGGGGGAGCGGGGAGACCCAGTACTTC
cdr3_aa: CASSGALRGSGETQYF

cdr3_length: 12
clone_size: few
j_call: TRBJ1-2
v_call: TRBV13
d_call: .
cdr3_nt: TGTGCCAGCAGCTTCGACAGTAATGGCTACACCTTC
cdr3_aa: CASSFDSNGYTF

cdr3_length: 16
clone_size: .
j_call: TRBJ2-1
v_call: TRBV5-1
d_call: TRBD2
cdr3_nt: TGCGCCAGCAGCTTCCCCGGACTAGCGGACTACAATGAGCAGTTCTTC
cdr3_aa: CASSFPGLADYNEQFF

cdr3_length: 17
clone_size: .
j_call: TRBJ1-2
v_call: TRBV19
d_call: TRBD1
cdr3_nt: TGTGCCAGTAGTATAGAAGCCTGGACAGGGTCTGGCTATGGCTACACCTTC
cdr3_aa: CASSIEAWTGSGYGYTF

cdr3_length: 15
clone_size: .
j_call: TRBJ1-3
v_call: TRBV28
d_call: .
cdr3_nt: TGTGCCAGCAGTTCGCCCGAGGGCGGCGGGCACACCATATATTTT
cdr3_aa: CASSSPEGGGHTIYF

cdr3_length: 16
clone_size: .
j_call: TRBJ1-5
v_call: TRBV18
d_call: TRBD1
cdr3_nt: TGTGCCAGCTCACTTTCTCCGGGACAGCTCAATCAGCCCCAGCATTTT
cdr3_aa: CASSLSPGQLNQPQHF

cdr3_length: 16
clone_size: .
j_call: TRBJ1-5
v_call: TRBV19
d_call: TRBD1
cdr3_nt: TGTGCCAGTAGTTCCCGACAGGGGGCTGGGAATCAGCCCCAGCATTTT
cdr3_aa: CASSSRQGAGNQPQHF

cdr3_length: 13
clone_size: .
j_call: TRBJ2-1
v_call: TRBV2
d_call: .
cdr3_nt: TGTAGCTCGGGGACGAGCTCCTACAATGAGCAGTTCTTC
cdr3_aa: CSSGTSSYNEQFF

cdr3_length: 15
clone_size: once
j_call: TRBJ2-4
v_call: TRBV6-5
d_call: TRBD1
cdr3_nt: TGTGCCAGCAGTCGCGACAGGGCCGTCAAAAACATTCAGTACTTC
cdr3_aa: CASSRDRAVKNIQYF

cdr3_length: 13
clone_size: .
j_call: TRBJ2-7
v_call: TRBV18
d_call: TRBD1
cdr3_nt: TGTGCCAGCTCACCCGGGACAGGGAACGAGCAGTACTTC
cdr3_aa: CASSPGTGNEQYF

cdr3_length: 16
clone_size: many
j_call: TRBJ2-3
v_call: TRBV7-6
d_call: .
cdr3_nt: TGTGCCAGCAGCTCCGGGTCTACTAGAGGTGCAGATACGCAGTATTTT
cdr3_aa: CASSSGSTRGADTQYF

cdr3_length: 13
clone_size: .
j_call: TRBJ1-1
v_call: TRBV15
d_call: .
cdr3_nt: TGTGCCACCAGCAGAGAGGCGGGATTGGGCGCTTTCTTT
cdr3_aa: CATSREAGLGAFF

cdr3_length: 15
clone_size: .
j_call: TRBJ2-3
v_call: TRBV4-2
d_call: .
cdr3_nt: TGTGCCAGCAGCCAAGAGGCCACTAGCACAGATACGCAGTATTTT
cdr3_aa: CASSQEATSTDTQYF

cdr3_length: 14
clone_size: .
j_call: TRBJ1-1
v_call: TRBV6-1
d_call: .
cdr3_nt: TGTGCCAGCAGTGAAGCGCTCGGGGTAACTGAAGCTTTCTTT
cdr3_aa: CASSEALGVTEAFF

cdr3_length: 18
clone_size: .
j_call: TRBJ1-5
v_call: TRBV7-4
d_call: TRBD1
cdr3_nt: TGTGCCAGCAGCTTCTACCGGGACAGGAACTGGGGGCGTCAGCCCCAGCATTTT
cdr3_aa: CASSFYRDRNWGRQPQHF

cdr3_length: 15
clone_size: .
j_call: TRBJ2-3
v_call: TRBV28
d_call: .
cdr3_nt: TGTGCCAGCAACTCGATACAGGGAGCCACAGATACGCAGTATTTT
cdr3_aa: CASNSIQGATDTQYF

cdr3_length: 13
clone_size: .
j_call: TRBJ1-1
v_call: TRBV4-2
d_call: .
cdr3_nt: TGTGCCAGCAGCCTCGAGGAAACAGGGGAAGCTTTCTTT
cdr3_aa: CASSLEETGEAFF

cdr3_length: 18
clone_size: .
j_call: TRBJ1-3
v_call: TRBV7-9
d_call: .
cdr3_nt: TGTGCCAGCAGCTTAGTCTTCACTGACAGCCTCTCTGGAAACACCATATATTTT
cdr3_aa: CASSLVFTDSLSGNTIYF

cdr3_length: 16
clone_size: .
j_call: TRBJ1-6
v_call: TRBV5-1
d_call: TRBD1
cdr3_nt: TGCGCCAGCAGCTCGGGACAGGCGATAGGGGATTCACCCCTCCACTTT
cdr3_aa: CASSSGQAIGDSPLHF

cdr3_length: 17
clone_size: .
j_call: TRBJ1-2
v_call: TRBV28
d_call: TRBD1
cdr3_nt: TGTGCCAGCAGTTCAAGCTCGACAGGGGGCGGATTTGCGGGCTACACCTTC
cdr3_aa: CASSSSSTGGGFAGYTF

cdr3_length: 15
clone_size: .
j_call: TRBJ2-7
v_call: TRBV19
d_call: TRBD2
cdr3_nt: TGTGCCAGTAAGGCAACTAGCGGGGGGGTGTACGAGCAGTACTTC
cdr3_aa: CASKATSGGVYEQYF

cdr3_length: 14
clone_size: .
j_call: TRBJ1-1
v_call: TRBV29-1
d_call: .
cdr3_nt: TGCAGCGTCCCTTGGGGCCAAGGGACGCATGAAGCTTTCTTT
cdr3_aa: CSVPWGQGTHEAFF

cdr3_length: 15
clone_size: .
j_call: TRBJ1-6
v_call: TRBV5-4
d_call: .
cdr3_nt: TGTGCCAGCAGCGAAAAACGAGGAGCTAATTCACCCCTCCACTTT
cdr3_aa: CASSEKRGANSPLHF

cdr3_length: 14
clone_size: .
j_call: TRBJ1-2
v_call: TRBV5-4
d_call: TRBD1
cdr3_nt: TGTGCCAGCAGCTGGGACAGATCTAACTATGGCTACACCTTC
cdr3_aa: CASSWDRSNYGYTF

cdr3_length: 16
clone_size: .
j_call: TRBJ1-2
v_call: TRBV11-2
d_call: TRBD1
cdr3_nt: TGTGCCAGCAGCTCATGGGGGGACAGGGTGGCCTATGGCTACACCTTC
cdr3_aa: CASSSWGDRVAYGYTF

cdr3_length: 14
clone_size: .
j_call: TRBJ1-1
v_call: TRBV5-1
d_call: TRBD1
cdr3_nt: TGCGCCAGCAGCCCTACAGGGGAGGCCACTGAAGCTTTCTTT
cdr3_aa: CASSPTGEATEAFF

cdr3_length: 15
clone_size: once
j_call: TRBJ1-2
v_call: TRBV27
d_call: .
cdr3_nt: TGTGCCAGCAGGATTGGACACACCGCTAACTATGGCTACACCTTC
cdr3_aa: CASRIGHTANYGYTF

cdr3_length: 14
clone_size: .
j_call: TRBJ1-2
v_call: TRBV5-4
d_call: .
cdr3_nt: TGTGCCAGCAGTTCCCTGGCTGGGACGAATGGCTACACCTTC
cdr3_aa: CASSSLAGTNGYTF

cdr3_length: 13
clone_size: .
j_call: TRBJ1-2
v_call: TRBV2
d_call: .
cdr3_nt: TGTGCCAGCAGTCCCGGTCCAAACTATGGCTACACCTTC
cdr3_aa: CASSPGPNYGYTF

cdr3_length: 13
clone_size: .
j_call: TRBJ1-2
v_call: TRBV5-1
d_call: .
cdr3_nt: TGCGCCAGCAGCTTTGACAGTAACTATGGCTACACCTTC
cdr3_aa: CASSFDSNYGYTF

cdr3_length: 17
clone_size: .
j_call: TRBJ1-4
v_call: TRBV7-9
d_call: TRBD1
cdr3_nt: TGTGCCAGCAGCTTAGAATATGGGACAGGGATAAATGAAAAACTGTTTTTT
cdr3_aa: CASSLEYGTGINEKLFF